These 3 T cell receptor beta chains share one sample of origin, sequenced in a study of blood T cell repertoires in COVID-19 (TCRdb year 2020). The library was prepared using the immunoSEQ multiplex PCR assay. Sourced from immuneACCESS, this table was stored by TCRdb with only in-frame sequences that have V and J called. A share of the clones is absent; for the studies checked, an unresolved V gene accounts for under half, and the remainder has no known explanation. The sample table lists approximately 270,000 clones, about 89% of them with a count of one. The ten largest clonotypes hold around 8.8% of the sample. Material for sequencing was peripheral blood. These receptors were collected from a man in his forties or fifties with active or convalescent COVID-19.

This chain connects TRBV29-1 to TRBJ2-1; 11 bases fit TRBD2. Trimming cost V 6 bases and J 4 bases; bases outside gene matches: 8. The CDR3 has 15 amino acids. Looked up from germline, CDR1 is SQVTM and CDR2 is ANQGSEA. CDR3 protein: CSVTSGSLSYNEQFF. The CDR3 DNA sequence: TGCAGCGTCACTAGCGGGAGCCTGTCTTACAATGAGCAGTTCTTC.

This rearrangement joins TRBV29-1 to TRBJ1-3, with D possibly TRBD1 on 5 matching bases. Trimming removed 6 bases from V and 0 bases from J, with 9 bases in between. Germline CDR1 reads SQVTM; CDR2 reads ANQGSEA. This CDR3 contains 13 residues. In DNA form, the CDR3 reads TGCAGCGTGGGAGGGGACTCTGGAAACACCATATATTTT. It encodes CSVGGDSGNTIYF.

The V gene is TRBV19, the J gene TRBJ1-1; D is perhaps TRBD1 (6 bases). V dropped 10 bases and J dropped 0 bases, with 15 bases sitting between them. Germline V gene data show CDR1 as LNHDA and CDR2 as SQIVND (reference sequence). The CDR3 totals 14 residues. In DNA, the CDR3 is TGTGCCACCAAGGAGGACAGAATGAACACTGAAGCTTTCTTT. Translated: CATKEDRMNTEAFF. Full variable domain (outside the CDR3, taken from reference TRBV19 and TRBJ1-1): DGGITQSPKYLFRKEGQNVTLSCEQNLNHDAMYWYRQDPGQGLRLIYYSQIVNDFQKGDIAEGYSVSREKKESFPLTVTSAQKNPTAFYLCATKEDRMNTEAFFGQGTRLTVV.